The present entry profiles one T cell receptor beta chain with its context. Antigen unknown. The data derive from a study of TIL therapy for anti-PD-1-resistant metastatic lung cancer. Overall study context: Tumors had a median PD-L1 proportion score of less than 6.5%.

The immunoSEQ assay was v3. The table came from immunoSEQ multiplex PCR; TCRdb's copy has only in-frame clones and leaves some out. The data contain some 90,000 clones, 65% of them seen just once; the ten biggest clones take up 9.5% to 13%. Indicated time point: pre-treatment sample, taken before nivolumab and TIL therapy. Pleural nodules or supraclavicular lymph nodes made up most of the excised metastases sampled. Progressing patients received lymphodepletion, expanded TIL infusion and IL-2. Stage 4 NSCLC adults joined between 2017 and January 2020. Study results and limitations: The cohort had more treatment-naive, never-smoker and oncogene-addicted patients than typical.

This receptor was identified in a person aged 30 to 80 with non-small cell lung cancer. The sample consisted of tumor tissue, taken at baseline.

CDR3 sequence (DNA): TGTGCCAGCAGTTTGGGTAGACAGATGTATTCAACTAATGAAAAACTGTTTTTT. It yields the protein CASSLGRQMYSTNEKLFF. The chain links TRBV28 to TRBJ1-4; possibly TRBD1 for D (5 bases). The CDR3 has 18 residues. Germline CDR1 is MDHEN and CDR2 is SYDVKM. The germline V and J ends were trimmed by 3 bases and 0 bases, with 17 bases remaining between them. The variable domain in full, completed from reference TRBV28 and TRBJ1-4, reads DVKVTQSSRYLVKRTGEKVFLECVQDMDHENMFWYRQDPGLGLRLIYFSYDVKMKEKGDIPEGYSVSREKKERFSLILESASTNQTSMYLCASSLGRQMYSTNEKLFFGSGTQLSVL.